Sequencing of this T cell receptor beta chain was carried out in a study of blood T cells in healthy people across ages. A second PCR, run for about 7 to 11 cycles, used a sample-barcoded 5' primer plus a J-beta primer mix. TCRdb reprocessed the 5' RACE reads via MiXCR and lists one record per CDR3 protein. The sample lists some 700,000 distinct CDR3 sequences, about a fifth occurring once. The length of the CDR3 is 11 residues. The germline V and J ends were trimmed by 8 bases and 7 bases, with 9 bases remaining between them. Germline loops: CDR1 KGHSH, CDR2 LQKENI. This TCR derives from a man aged 65 to 79 in good health. The chain has TRBV18 and TRBJ2-1; D gene unclear. Material for sequencing was blood. DNA for the CDR3: TGTGCCAGCCAGTATCTGAATGAGCAGTTCTTC. Translating gives CASQYLNEQFF.